This T cell receptor (beta chain) was identified in a study of blood T cells in healthy people across ages (dated by TCRdb to 2014 to 2015). Study-level background: In model experiments, template switching captured about one uniquely barcoded TCR beta cDNA molecule for every two T cells. The study measured age-related changes in TCR beta repertoire diversity using deep sequencing normalized with unique cDNA molecular identifiers. Donors of different ages were randomly distributed across sequencing lanes to avoid experimental bias. The donors were divided into four age groups: young (average roughly 17 years), middle-aged (about 40), aged (around 59) and long-lived (roughly 82). The study analyzed two additional independent replicas of 1 million unique cDNA reads from the same blood draw for two donors, one aged 18 to 30 and one aged 80 or older.

Donors were a few dozen systemically healthy Caucasian individuals from Russia aged roughly 6 to 90 years. About 10 milliliters of peripheral blood were collected from each donor into EDTA-treated Vacutainer tubes. Ficoll-Paque density-gradient centrifugation was used to isolate PBMCs, with at least 7 million per sample. Trizol reagent was used to extract total RNA from PBMCs, with at least 5.5 micrograms per sample. For every donor, an aliquot of PBMCs went through flow cytometry to measure the percentages of naive CD45RAhigh/CD27high T cells. What the research found in general, with its limitations: Conclusive comparison of naive and antigen-experienced compartments was prevented by the profiling of bulk unsorted PBMCs. Compared with the aged group, more naive CD4+ T cells, fewer expanded clones and increased TCR diversity were shown by the long-lived group, suggesting age selection. Estimates of total diversity based on one million sequenced T cells were considered lower bounds and underestimates. As age increased, observed TCR beta diversity per million T cells dropped in a roughly linear way, and a significant reduction was already evident by age about 40. A strong correlation was found between observed TCR beta diversity and the percentage of naive T cells measured by flow cytometry. The CMV infection status of donors was not known, potentially confounding age-related changes in expanded clonotypes.

Preparation of the library involved 5' RACE. TCRdb shows the sequencer as Illumina HiSeq 2500. A second PCR of roughly 6 to 11 cycles was run with a J-beta primer mix and a sample-barcoded 5' primer. A template-switch 5' adaptor carrying 12 random nucleotides introduced a unique molecular identifier onto each TCR beta cDNA molecule. Each sample yielded at least 2.5 million CDR3-containing paired-end reads. First-strand cDNA was synthesized from all RNA with the Mint cDNA synthesis kit, primed by a TRBC-specific oligonucleotide. Following uracil-DNA glycosylase treatment, a first 18-cycle PCR with universal primers M1SS and BC2_uni_R was performed on all cDNA. Per the original workflow: For normalization, 1 million high-quality reads were randomly selected from each sample, with every read carrying a distinct molecular identifier. Instead of being binned into consensus sequences, reads that shared molecular identifiers were thrown out. CDR3 identification, clonotype clustering and error correction used MiTCR with a Q25 quality threshold and the strictest error-elimination algorithm. A nonparametric unseen species model using Euler transformation provided a lower-bound estimate of total TCR beta diversity. TCRdb's own reprocessing of the public reads used fastp at Q25 and MiXCR and kept productive beta chains. Entries that share a CDR3 protein sequence are merged under the most common genes and DNA. TCRdb, not the original authors, processed these V and J calls. Within this sample are roughly 900,000 distinct CDR3 sequences, with 29% of them counted one time only. The ten largest clones add up to approximately 15% of the sample.

The junction carries 9 bases between V and J, which are trimmed by 1 base and 1 base respectively. The germline V gene supplies CDR1 SGHAT and CDR2 FQNNGV. Spanning cysteine to phenylalanine, the CDR3 consists of 15 amino acids. Of all the DNA, just the CDR3 is kept, 45 bases in frame from base 1. With regard to this clonotype: Its antigen is unknown. No base-level quality is on record; no much larger clone is a single base apart.

The specimen was blood. The receptor's source is a woman of 80 years or more in good health. The V gene is TRBV11-2 and the J gene is TRBJ2-3, with a weak D call of TRBD1 (6 bases match). In nucleotide form, the sequence is TGTGCCAGCAGCTTAGTTGACAGGCGCACAGATACGCAGTATTTT. Its coded protein is CASSLVDRRTDTQYF.